These 12 T cell receptor beta chains were all obtained from the same sample, sequenced in a study of T cells after yellow fever vaccination. TCRdb fed the 5' RACE reads into MiXCR, producing one record per CDR3 protein. The sample yields roughly 50,000 distinct CDR3 sequences, roughly 7.3% seen once. Sequenced material: CD8+ T cells sorted from PBMCs, taken around 14 days after the first yellow fever vaccination. These receptors were obtained from a man aged 18 to 35 who received the YFV17D yellow fever vaccine.

This clonotype appeared many times. Relative to the germline gene, one junction end is altered; a read error may explain this. The chain uses TRBV12-3 or TRBV12-4 and TRBJ1-5; a weak D match, TRBD1 (5 bases). The CDR3 is 15 amino acids. CDR3 coding DNA: TGTGCCAGCAGTTCTACCGGGACGACTAATCAACCCCAGCATTTT. Translating it yields CASSSTGTTNQPQHF.

This clonotype was recorded at least ten times. This chain joins TRBV7-2 and TRBJ2-1, with 9 nucleotides matching TRBD1. CDR1 and CDR2 (germline): SGHTA, FQGNSA. Unmatched junction bases numbered 7, after V lost 1 base and J lost 3 bases. The CDR3 spans 17 residues. In nucleotides, the CDR3 is TGTGCCAGCAGCTTAGTTGCTCTGGACAGGGGCTACAATGAGCAGTTCTTC. It codes for CASSLVALDRGYNEQFF. The full variable domain, completed using reference TRBV7-2 and TRBJ2-1, is GAGVSQSPSNKVTEKGKDVELRCDPISGHTALYWYRQSLGQGLEFLIYFQGNSAPDKSGLPSDRFSAERTGGSVSTLTIQRTQQEDSAVYLCASSLVALDRGYNEQFFGPGTRLTVL.

In DNA, the CDR3 is TGTGCCAGCTCCTGGACTAGCTTTAGCCAAGAGACCCAGTACTTC. Protein sequence: CASSWTSFSQETQYF. The chain joins TRBV6-1 to TRBJ2-5, with 8 bases aligning to TRBD2. The CDR3 has 15 amino acids. V was pared by 8 bases and J by 1 base, with 9 bases of the junction left unmatched. Germline loops: CDR1 MNHNS, CDR2 SASEGT.

This clonotype was detected many times. The gene calls are TRBV27 and TRBJ2-7; TRBD2 aligns across 8 bases. Germline V gene data show CDR1 as MNHEY and CDR2 as SMNVEV (reference sequence). Trimming cost V 7 bases and J 2 bases; bases outside gene matches: 4. CDR3 length equals 13 residues. The CDR3 is CASTGTSTYEQYF. The CDR3, as DNA: TGTGCCAGCACCGGGACTAGTACCTACGAGCAGTACTTC.

This clonotype was observed many times. The V gene is TRBV12-3 or TRBV12-4, the J gene TRBJ1-1; no clear D. The ends were cut back, 3 bases at V and 1 base at J, with 9 bases in the middle. The length of the CDR3 is 14 residues. The CDR3 spells CASSLGGRNTEAFF. In DNA form, the CDR3 reads TGTGCCAGCAGTTTGGGAGGGAGGAACACTGAAGCTTTCTTT.

This clonotype was counted at least ten times. V is TRBV7-9 and J is TRBJ2-5; D ambiguous. CDR3 length: 13 amino acids. The germline CDR1 and CDR2 sequences are SEHNR and FQNEAQ (reference sequence). V lost 2 bases, J lost 4 bases, and 8 bases lay in between. CDR3 region: CASSLWPGETQYF. CDR3 sequence (DNA): TGTGCCAGCAGCTTATGGCCGGGAGAGACCCAGTACTTC.

Ten or more counts support this clonotype. The chain is built from TRBV15 and TRBJ2-2; tentatively, D is TRBD1 (6 bases). The length of the CDR3 is 15 residues. The germline V and J ends were trimmed by 5 bases and 1 base, with 11 bases remaining between them. Per germline, CDR1 LNHNV and CDR2 YYDKDF (reference sequence). The CDR3, as DNA: TGTGCCACCAGCCCTCGGACAGAGAACACCGGGGAGCTGTTTTTT. It codes for CATSPRTENTGELFF.

The sample holds many counts of this clonotype. The chain combines TRBV4-3 with TRBJ2-1, with TRBD2 as a possible D gene (5 bases). V shed 4 bases and J shed 4 bases, with 11 bases lying between them. This CDR3 has 14 residues. CDR1 LGHNA and CDR2 YSLEER come from the germline V gene. CDR3 residues: CASSPQEGYNEQFF. DNA for the CDR3: TGCGCCAGCAGCCCCCAAGAGGGATACAATGAGCAGTTCTTC.

This clonotype was seen many times. V gene TRBV29-1 combines with J gene TRBJ1-1; perhaps TRBD1 as D (6 bases). This CDR3 has 13 amino acids. The V and J ends lost 6 bases and 1 base respectively, with 12 bases between them. Germline lookup yields CDR1 SQVTM and CDR2 ANQGSEA. The CDR3 sequence is CSVGGQPNTEAFF. DNA of the CDR3: TGCAGCGTGGGGGGACAACCGAACACTGAAGCTTTCTTT.

This clonotype was observed at least ten times. The V call is TRBV19, the J call TRBJ2-7; D unresolved. Germline V gene sequence: CDR1 LNHDA, CDR2 SQIVND (reference sequence). V lost 3 bases and J lost 3, with 15 bases in between. CDR3 length: 15 amino acids. As DNA, the CDR3 is TGTGCCAGTAGTATCCTTTCCGGGTCGAACTACGAGCAGTACTTC. Protein product: CASSILSGSNYEQYF. Based on the CDR3 plus reference TRBV19 and TRBJ2-7, the full variable domain is DGGITQSPKYLFRKEGQNVTLSCEQNLNHDAMYWYRQDPGQGLRLIYYSQIVNDFQKGDIAEGYSVSREKKESFPLTVTSAQKNPTAFYLCASSILSGSNYEQYFGPGTRLTVT.

The chain has TRBV6-5 and TRBJ2-1; D uncertain. Germline V gives CDR1 MNHEY, CDR2 SVGAGI. This CDR3 spans 15 amino acids. V dropped 5 bases and J dropped 8 bases, with 19 bases sitting between them. As DNA, the CDR3 is TGTGCCAGCAGTAACGGGCCTCTACACGCCGATGAGCAGTTCTTC. Its translation is CASSNGPLHADEQFF.

This clonotype was recorded at least ten times. V gene TRBV6-5 combines with J gene TRBJ1-1; TRBD1 matches 7 bases. The length of the CDR3 is 16 residues. The trim removed 3 bases at V and 5 bases at J, leaving 12 bases unmatched. The germline V gene has CDR1 MNHEY and CDR2 SVGAGI. The CDR3 DNA sequence: TGTGCCAGCAGTTATCGACAGGGCCCCGGGGGGACTGAAGCTTTCTTT. Translated: CASSYRQGPGGTEAFF.